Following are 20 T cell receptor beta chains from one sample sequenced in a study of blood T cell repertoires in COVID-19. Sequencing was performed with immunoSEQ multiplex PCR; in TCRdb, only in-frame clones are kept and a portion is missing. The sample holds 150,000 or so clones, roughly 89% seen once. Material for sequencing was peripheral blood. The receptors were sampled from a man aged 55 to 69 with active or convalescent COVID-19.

Written as DNA, the CDR3 is TGCGCCAGCAGCTTGGCAGCCGCAAGCGGCACTGAAGCTTTCTTT. It encodes CASSLAAASGTEAFF. The rearrangement uses TRBV5-1 and TRBJ1-1; D call uncertain. The V gene's germline CDR1 is SGHRS and CDR2 YFSETQ. This CDR3 comprises 15 residues. Trimming shortened V by 0 bases and J by 4 bases, and 13 bases separated the two germline ends. Complete variable domain (other parts from reference TRBV5-1 and TRBJ1-1): KAGVTQTPRYLIKTRGQQVTLSCSPISGHRSVSWYQQTPGQGLQFLFEYFSETQRNKGNFPGRFSGRQFSNSRSEMNVSTLELGDSALYLCASSLAAASGTEAFFGQGTRLTVV.

The CDR3: CASSFRDRGYEQYF. The CDR3 DNA is TGTGCCAGCAGCTTTCGGGACAGGGGGTACGAGCAGTACTTC. V and J are TRBV5-8 and TRBJ2-7; 11 nucleotides match TRBD1. The V and J ends lost 2 bases and 4 bases, in that order; junction bases with no gene match: 2. Germline CDR1 SGHTS, CDR2 YDEGEE. The CDR3 covers 14 residues.

The CDR3: CASSPGTGRGTNYGYTF. CDR3 sequence (DNA): TGTGCCAGTAGTCCCGGGACAGGGCGGGGAACAAACTATGGCTACACCTTC. The genes are TRBV19 and TRBJ1-2; TRBD1 agrees at 9 bases. With 5 bases clipped from V and 2 bases from J, the junction kept 12 bases outside the gene matches. The CDR3 totals 17 residues. In germline, CDR1 is LNHDA, CDR2 SQIVND (reference sequence).

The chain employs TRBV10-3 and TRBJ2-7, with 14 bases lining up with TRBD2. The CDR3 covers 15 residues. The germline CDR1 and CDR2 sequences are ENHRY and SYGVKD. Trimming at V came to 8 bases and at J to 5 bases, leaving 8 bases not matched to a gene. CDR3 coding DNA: TGTGCCATCTCGGGACTAGCGGGGGTTAGAGACGAGCAGTACTTC. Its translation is CAISGLAGVRDEQYF.

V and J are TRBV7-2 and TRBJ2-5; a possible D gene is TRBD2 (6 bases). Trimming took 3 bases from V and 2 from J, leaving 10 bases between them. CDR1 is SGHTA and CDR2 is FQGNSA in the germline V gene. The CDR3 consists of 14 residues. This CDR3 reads CASSFQAGQETQYF. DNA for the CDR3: TGTGCCAGCAGCTTCCAGGCGGGACAAGAGACCCAGTACTTC.

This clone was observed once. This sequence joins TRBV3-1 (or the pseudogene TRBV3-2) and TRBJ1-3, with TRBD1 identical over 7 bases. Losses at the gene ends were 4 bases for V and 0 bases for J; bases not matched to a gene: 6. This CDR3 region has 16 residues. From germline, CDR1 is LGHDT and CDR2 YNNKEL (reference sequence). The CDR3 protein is CASSPGTVNSGNTIYF. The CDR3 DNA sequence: TGTGCCAGCAGCCCCGGGACAGTCAACTCTGGAAACACCATATATTTT.

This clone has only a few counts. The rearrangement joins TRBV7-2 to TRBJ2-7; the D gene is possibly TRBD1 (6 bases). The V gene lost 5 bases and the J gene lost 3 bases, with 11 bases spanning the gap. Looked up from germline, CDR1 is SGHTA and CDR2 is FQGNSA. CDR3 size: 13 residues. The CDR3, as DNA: TGTGCCAGCAGCCCTGGACAGCGCTACGAGCAGTACTTC. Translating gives CASSPGQRYEQYF.

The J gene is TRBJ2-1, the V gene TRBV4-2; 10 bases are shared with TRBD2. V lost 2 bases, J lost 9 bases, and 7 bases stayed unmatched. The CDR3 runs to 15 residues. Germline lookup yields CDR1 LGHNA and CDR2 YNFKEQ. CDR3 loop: CASSQPAGGPSEQFF. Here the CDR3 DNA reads TGTGCCAGCAGCCAACCAGCGGGGGGGCCCAGTGAGCAGTTCTTC.

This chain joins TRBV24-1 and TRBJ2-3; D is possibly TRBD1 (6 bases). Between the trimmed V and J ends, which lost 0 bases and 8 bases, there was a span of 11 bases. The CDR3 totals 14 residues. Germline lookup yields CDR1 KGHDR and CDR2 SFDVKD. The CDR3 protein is CATSDLTGTSTQYF. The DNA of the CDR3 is TGTGCCACCAGTGATTTGACAGGGACAAGTACGCAGTATTTT.

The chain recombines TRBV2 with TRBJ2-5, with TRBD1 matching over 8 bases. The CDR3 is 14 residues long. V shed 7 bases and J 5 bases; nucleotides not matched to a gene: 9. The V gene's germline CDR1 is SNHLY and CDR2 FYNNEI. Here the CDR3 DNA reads TGTGCCAGCACAGGGGGCGAGGGGTGGGAGACCCAGTACTTC. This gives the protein CASTGGEGWETQYF.

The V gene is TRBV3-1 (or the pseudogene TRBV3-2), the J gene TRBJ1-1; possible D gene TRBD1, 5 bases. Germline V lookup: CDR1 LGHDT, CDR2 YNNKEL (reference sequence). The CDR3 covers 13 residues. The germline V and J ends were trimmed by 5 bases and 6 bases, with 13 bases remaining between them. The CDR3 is CASSSRGGSEAFF. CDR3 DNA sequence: TGTGCCAGCAGCTCCCGGGGGGGTTCTGAAGCTTTCTTT.

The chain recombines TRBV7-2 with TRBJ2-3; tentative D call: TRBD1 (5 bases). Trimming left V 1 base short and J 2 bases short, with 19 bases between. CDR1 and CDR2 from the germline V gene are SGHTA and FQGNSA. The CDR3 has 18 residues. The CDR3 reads CASSLEPTLQGYTDTQYF. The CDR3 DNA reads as TGTGCCAGCAGCTTAGAGCCTACCCTGCAGGGATACACAGATACGCAGTATTTT.

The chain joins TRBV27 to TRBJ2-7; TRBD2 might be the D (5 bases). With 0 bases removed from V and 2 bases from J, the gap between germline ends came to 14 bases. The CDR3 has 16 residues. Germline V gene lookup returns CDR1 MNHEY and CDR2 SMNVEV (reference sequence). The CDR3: CASSLSIAAGPYEQYF. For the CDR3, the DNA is TGTGCCAGCAGTTTATCGATCGCGGCGGGTCCCTACGAGCAGTACTTC.

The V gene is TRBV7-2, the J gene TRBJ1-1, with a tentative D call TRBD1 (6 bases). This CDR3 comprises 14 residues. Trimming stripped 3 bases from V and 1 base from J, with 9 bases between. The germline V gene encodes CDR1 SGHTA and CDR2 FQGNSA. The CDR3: CASSFRGPNTEAFF. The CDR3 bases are TGTGCCAGCAGCTTCAGGGGTCCGAACACTGAAGCTTTCTTT.

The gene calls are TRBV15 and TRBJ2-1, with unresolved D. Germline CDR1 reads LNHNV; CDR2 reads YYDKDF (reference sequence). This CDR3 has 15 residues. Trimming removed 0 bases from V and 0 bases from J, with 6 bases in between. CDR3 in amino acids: CATSRDDSSYNEQFF. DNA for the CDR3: TGTGCCACCAGCAGAGATGATAGCTCCTACAATGAGCAGTTCTTC.

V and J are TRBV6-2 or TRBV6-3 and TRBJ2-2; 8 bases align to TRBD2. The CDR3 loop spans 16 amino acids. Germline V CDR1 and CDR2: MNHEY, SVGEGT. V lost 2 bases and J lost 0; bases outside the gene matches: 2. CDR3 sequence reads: CASSYRRGANTGELFF. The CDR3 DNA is TGTGCCAGCAGTTACCGGCGGGGGGCGAACACCGGGGAGCTGTTTTTT.

The CDR3 bases are TGTGCCAGCCGACAGGTTGTTTCAGATACGCAGTATTTT. Protein: CASRQVVSDTQYF. The gene calls are TRBV5-8 and TRBJ2-3; D is possibly TRBD1 (6 bases). The germline gives CDR1 SGHTS, CDR2 YDEGEE. The germline V and J ends were trimmed by 7 bases and 4 bases, with 13 bases remaining between them. The CDR3 has 13 amino acids. The variable domain in full, completed from reference TRBV5-8 and TRBJ2-3, reads EAGVTQSPTHLIKTRGQQATLRCSPISGHTSVYWYQQALGLGLQFLLWYDEGEERNRGNFPPRFSGRQFPNYSSELNVNALELEDSALYLCASRQVVSDTQYFGPGTRLTVL.

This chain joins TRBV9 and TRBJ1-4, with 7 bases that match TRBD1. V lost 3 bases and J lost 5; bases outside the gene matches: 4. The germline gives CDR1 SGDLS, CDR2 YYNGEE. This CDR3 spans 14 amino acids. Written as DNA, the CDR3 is TGTGCCAGCAGCGAGACAGGGAGAAATGAAAAACTGTTTTTT. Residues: CASSETGRNEKLFF.

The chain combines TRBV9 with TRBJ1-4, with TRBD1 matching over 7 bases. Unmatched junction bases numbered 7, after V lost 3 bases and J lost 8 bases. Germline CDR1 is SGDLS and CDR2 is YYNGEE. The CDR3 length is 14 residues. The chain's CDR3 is CASSGRQGGEKLFF. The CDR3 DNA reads TGTGCCAGCAGCGGCCGACAGGGAGGCGAAAAACTGTTTTTT. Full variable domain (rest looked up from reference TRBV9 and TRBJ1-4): DSGVTQTPKHLITATGQRVTLRCSPRSGDLSVYWYQQSLDQGLQFLIQYYNGEERAKGNILERFSAQQFPDLHSELNLSSLELGDSALYFCASSGRQGGEKLFFGSGTQLSVL.

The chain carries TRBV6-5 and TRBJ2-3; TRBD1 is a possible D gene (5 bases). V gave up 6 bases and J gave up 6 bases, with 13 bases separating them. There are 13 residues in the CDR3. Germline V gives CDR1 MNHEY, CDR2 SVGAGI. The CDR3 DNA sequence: TGTGCCAGCAGGGCCTTTGGGGCTGATACGCAGTATTTT. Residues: CASRAFGADTQYF.